The clone carrying this T cell receptor beta chain has a handful of counts. The data belong to a study of type 1 regulatory T cells. Study background: An in vitro protocol generated T-allo10, a Tr1-enriched, alloantigen-specific CD4 T cell product.

MiXCR was run by TCRdb on the reads, yielding one entry per CDR3 protein. The sample lists 80,000 to 100,000 distinct CDR3 sequences, around a third occurring once. The CDR3 is 14 residues long. V was clipped by 2 bases and J by 3 bases, with 8 bases between them. The germline gives CDR1 SGHAT, CDR2 FQNNGV. This clonotype was obtained from a human donor in good health. The chain has TRBV11-2 and TRBJ1-5; D gene ambiguous. Sequenced material: CD4+ T cells, either the whole sample or a sorted fraction (not recorded which). The CDR3 DNA is TGTGCCAGCAGCTTATCTGGGGTCAATCAGCCCCAGCATTTT. Its translation: CASSLSGVNQPQHF.